This T cell receptor beta chain was found in a study of siplizumab effects on memory and regulatory T cells. The sample holds a few counts of this clone. Assayed TCR templates numbered 90,000 to 100,000 for each sample. The data were produced by immunoSEQ multiplex PCR, yet TCRdb's version contains in-frame clones alone and is incomplete. Among about 100,000 clones listed, around 90% were seen once. With 10 bases removed from V and 0 bases from J, the gap between germline ends came to 10 bases. The CDR3 has 12 residues. In germline, CDR1 is ENHRY, CDR2 SYGVKD. The sequenced sample consisted of non-Treg CD4+ T cells sorted from blood. The source of this sequence is a human donor in good health. The genes are TRBV10-3 and TRBJ2-7; D is undetermined. The CDR3 DNA sequence: TGTGCCAGTCACGACGACTCCTACGAGCAGTACTTC. Amino acids: CASHDDSYEQYF.